This TCR beta chain was identified during a study of T-cell reconstitution after alpha-beta-depleted transplantation in children listed by TCRdb under 2016. Context from the whole study: The study quantitatively tracked T-cell immune reconstitution after TCRalphabeta/CD19-depleted allogeneic hematopoietic cell transplantation in children using TCR repertoire profiling.

The germline V gene encodes CDR1 SQVTM and CDR2 ANQGSEA. Inclusive of the bounding cysteine and phenylalanine, the CDR3 is 13 residues long. CDR3 DNA is the only sequence kept; it has 39 bases, read in frame from the first base. The V end gives up 1 base and the J end 6 bases, leaving 4 bases in the junction not matched to a gene. Libraries were built with PCR. Sequencing took place on an Illumina HiSeq 2500. TCR library preparation used molecular barcoding, with unique molecular identifiers applied to normalize quantification of the TCRbeta repertoire. TCRdb handled the public reads itself, with Q25 trimming in fastp and clone calling in MiXCR, and kept productive beta chains. Each CDR3 protein appears once, grouped with its most common genes and DNA. Across this sample there are about 270,000 distinct CDR3 sequences, with more than 9% seen only once. Roughly 9.1% of the sample comes from the top ten.

To note about this clonotype: The target of this receptor is not known. No base quality values were provided; no much bigger clone lies one nucleotide off.

The origin of this receptor is a human donor who donated a stem cell graft to a child with SCID. Rearrangement joined TRBV29-1 to TRBJ1-2, with TRBD1 matching 8 junction bases. The sequences come from PBMCs from the stem cell graft donor, collected from the stem cell graft. This receptor carries the CDR3 CSVEGGRGHGYTF. The nucleotides read TGCAGCGTTGAAGGGGGCAGGGGGCATGGCTACACCTTC.